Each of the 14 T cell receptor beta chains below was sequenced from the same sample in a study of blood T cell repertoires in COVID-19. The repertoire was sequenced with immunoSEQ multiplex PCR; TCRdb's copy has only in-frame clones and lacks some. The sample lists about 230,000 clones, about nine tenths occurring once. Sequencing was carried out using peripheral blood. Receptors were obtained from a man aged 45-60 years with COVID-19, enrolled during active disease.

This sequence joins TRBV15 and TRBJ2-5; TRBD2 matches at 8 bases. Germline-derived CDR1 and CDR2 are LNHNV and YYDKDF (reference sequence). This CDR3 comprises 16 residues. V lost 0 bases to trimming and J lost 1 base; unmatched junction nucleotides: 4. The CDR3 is CATSREVAGFQETQYF. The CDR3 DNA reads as TGTGCCACCAGCAGAGAGGTAGCGGGGTTCCAAGAGACCCAGTACTTC.

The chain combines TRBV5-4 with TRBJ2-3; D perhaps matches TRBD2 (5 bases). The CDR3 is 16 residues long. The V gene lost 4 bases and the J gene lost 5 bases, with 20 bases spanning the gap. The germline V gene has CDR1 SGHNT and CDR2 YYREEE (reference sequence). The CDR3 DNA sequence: TGTGCCAGCAGCCAACCGGGCCCCATCACTAGAGATACGCAGTATTTT. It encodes CASSQPGPITRDTQYF.

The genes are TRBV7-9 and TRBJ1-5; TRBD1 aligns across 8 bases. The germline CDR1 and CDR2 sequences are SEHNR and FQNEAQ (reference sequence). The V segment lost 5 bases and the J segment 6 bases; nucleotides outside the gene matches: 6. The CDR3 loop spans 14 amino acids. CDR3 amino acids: CASSQGQAGQPQHF. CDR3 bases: TGTGCCAGCAGCCAGGGACAGGCGGGTCAGCCCCAGCATTTT.

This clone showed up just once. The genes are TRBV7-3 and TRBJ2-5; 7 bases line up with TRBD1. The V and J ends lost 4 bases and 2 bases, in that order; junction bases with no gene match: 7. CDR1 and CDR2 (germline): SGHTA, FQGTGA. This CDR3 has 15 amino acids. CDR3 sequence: CASSSQPGQQETQYF. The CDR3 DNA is TGTGCCAGCAGCTCACAACCGGGACAGCAAGAGACCCAGTACTTC. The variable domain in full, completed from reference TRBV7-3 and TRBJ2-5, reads GAGVSQTPSNKVTEKGKYVELRCDPISGHTALYWYRQSLGQGPEFLIYFQGTGAADDSGLPNDRFFAVRPEGSVSTLKIQRTERGDSAVYLCASSSQPGQQETQYFGPGTRLLVL.

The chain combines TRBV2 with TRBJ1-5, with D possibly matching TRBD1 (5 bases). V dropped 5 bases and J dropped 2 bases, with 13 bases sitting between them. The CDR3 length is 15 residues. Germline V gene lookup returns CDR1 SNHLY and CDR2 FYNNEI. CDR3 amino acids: CASSSAGLGNQPQHF. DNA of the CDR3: TGTGCCAGCAGTTCCGCGGGGCTGGGCAATCAGCCCCAGCATTTT.

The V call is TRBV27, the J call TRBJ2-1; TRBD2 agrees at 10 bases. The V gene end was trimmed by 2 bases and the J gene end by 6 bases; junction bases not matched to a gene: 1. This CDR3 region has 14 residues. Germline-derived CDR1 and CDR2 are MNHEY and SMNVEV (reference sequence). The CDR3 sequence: CASSLERGGNEQFF. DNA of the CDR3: TGTGCCAGCAGTTTAGAGCGGGGGGGCAATGAGCAGTTCTTC.

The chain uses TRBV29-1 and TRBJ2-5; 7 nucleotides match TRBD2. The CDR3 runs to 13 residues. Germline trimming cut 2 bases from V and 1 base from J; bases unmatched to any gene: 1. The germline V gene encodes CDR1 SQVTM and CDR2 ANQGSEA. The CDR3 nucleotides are TGCAGCGTTGAACGGACTAGCCAAGAGACCCAGTACTTC. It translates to CSVERTSQETQYF.

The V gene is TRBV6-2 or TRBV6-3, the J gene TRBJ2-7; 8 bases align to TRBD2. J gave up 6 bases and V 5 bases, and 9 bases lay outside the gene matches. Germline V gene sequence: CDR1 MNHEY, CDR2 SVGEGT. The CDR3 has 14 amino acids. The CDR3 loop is CASSKLAAQGEQYF. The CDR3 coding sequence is TGTGCCAGCAGTAAACTAGCGGCACAGGGCGAGCAGTACTTC.

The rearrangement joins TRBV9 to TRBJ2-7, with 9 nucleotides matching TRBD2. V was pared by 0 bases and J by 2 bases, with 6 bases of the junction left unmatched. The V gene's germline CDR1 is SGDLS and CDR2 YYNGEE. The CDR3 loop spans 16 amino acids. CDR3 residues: CASSVASSSGTYEQYF. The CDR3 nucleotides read TGTGCCAGCAGCGTAGCTTCGTCTAGCGGGACCTACGAGCAGTACTTC.

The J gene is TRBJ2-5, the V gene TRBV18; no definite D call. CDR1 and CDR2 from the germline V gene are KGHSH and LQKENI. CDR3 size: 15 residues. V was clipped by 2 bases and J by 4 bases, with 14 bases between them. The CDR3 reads CASSPSPSHGETQYF. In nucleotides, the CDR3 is TGTGCCAGCTCACCATCCCCCTCGCACGGAGAGACCCAGTACTTC.

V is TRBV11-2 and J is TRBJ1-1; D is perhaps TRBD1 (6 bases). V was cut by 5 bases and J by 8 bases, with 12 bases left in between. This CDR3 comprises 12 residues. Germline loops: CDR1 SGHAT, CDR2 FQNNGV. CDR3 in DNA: TGTGCCAGCAGCCCCTCCGGACAGGAAGCTTTCTTT. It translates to CASSPSGQEAFF.

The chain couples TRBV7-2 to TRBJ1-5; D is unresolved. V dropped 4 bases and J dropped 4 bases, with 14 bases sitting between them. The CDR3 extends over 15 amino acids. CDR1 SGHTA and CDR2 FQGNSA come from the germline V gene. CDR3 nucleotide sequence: TGTGCCAGCAGCTCGCCGGGAAGAGGGAATCAGCCCCAGCATTTT. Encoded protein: CASSSPGRGNQPQHF. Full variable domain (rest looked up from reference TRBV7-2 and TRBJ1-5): GAGVSQSPSNKVTEKGKDVELRCDPISGHTALYWYRQSLGQGLEFLIYFQGNSAPDKSGLPSDRFSAERTGGSVSTLTIQRTQQEDSAVYLCASSSPGRGNQPQHFGDGTRLSIL.

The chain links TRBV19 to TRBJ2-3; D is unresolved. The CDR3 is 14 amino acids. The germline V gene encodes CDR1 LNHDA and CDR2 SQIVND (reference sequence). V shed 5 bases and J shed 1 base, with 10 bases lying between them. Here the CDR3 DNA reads TGTGCCAGTAGTCCTCAAACGGGCACAGATACGCAGTATTTT. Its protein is CASSPQTGTDTQYF.

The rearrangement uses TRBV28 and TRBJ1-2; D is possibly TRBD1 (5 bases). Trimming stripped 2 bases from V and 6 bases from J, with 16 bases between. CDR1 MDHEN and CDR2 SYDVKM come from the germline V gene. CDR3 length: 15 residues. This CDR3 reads CASSLASEGAHGYTF. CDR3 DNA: TGTGCCAGCAGTTTAGCGTCGGAAGGGGCGCATGGCTACACCTTC.